This T cell receptor beta chain stems from a study of molecular identifiers for immune sequencing clone quantification. Germline CDR1 is SNHLY and CDR2 is FYNNEI. The CDR3 runs to 14 residues. V gave up 5 bases and J gave up 6 bases, with 16 bases separating them. TCRdb processed the PCR reads anew with MiXCR; each CDR3 protein has one entry. The table lists some 680,000 distinct CDR3 sequences, less than 30% of them singletons. This TCR was sampled from a human donor in good health. Some libraries in this study had Jurkat cell RNA spiked in. The rearrangement links TRBV2 to TRBJ2-5; D is perhaps TRBD1 or TRBD2 (7 bases each). The sequencing sample was made of naive CD8+ T cells from blood, with Jurkat cell RNA spiked in. The sample's subset: FACS-sorted CD8+CD4-CCR7+CD45RA+ naive T cells. The CDR3 nucleotides are TGTGCCAGCAGTCAGACAGGGAGGGGTCAGACCCAGTACTTC. Protein sequence: CASSQTGRGQTQYF.